Listed below are T cell receptor beta chains from one sample, sequenced in a study of blood T cell repertoires in COVID-19. TCRdb keeps only in-frame clones here, not all; method: immunoSEQ multiplex PCR. The sample has over 65,000 clones, 90% seen once. The sample taken for sequencing was peripheral blood. The origin of the receptors is a woman of 80 years or more with acute or convalescent COVID-19. The CDR3 runs from the conserved cysteine through the conserved F or W. The D gene is left open where the match is weak. Size tells how often a clone was seen (once, few, many) or the class of an expanded clone, and some rows leave it out.

>TRBD2|TRBJ2-7|.|TRBV6-6|12
TGTGGAGCGGGGGGGGGCTTGTACGAGCAGTACTTC
CGAGGGLYEQYF
>.|TRBJ1-2|.|TRBV7-9|13
TGTGCCAGCAGCTTAGACAGCATCTATGGCTACACCTTC
CASSLDSIYGYTF
>TRBD2|TRBJ2-7|.|TRBV9|16
TGTGCCAGCAGCGCCGGTGGACTAGCGGGAAGGTACGAGCAGTACTTC
CASSAGGLAGRYEQYF
>.|TRBJ2-7|.|TRBV10-2|12
TGCGCCAGCAAAGGGGACTTCTACGAGCAGTACTTC
CASKGDFYEQYF
>.|TRBJ1-2|.|TRBV18|13
TGTGCCAGCTCACGTGGGGGGGACTATGGCTACACCTTC
CASSRGGDYGYTF
>.|TRBJ1-1|.|TRBV5-4|14
TGTGCCAGCAGCACTGGACAGATGAACACTGAAGCTTTCTTT
CASSTGQMNTEAFF
>TRBD1|TRBJ2-7|few|TRBV5-4|15
TGTGCCAGCAGCTTTGGACAGGGTTGGTCCTACGAGCAGTACTTC
CASSFGQGWSYEQYF
>.|TRBJ2-5|.|TRBV20-1|16
TGCAGTGCTAGTGCTGCAGGACACGGTTTCGGGGAGACCCAGTACTTC
CSASAAGHGFGETQYF
>.|TRBJ1-2|.|TRBV28|12
TGTGCCAGTCGGGCGGGTGGTACTGGCTACACCTTC
CASRAGGTGYTF
>.|TRBJ2-1|.|TRBV12-2|17
TGTGCAAGTCGCTTAGCCGCCTGCGGGACTAGCGGCAATGAGCAGTTCTTC
CASRLAACGTSGNEQFF
>TRBD2|TRBJ2-5|.|TRBV2|16
TGTGCCAGCAGTCCCGGGACTAGCGGCTTCCAAGAGACCCAGTACTTC
CASSPGTSGFQETQYF
>.|TRBJ2-2|.|TRBV2|14
TGTGCCAGCAGTACTGACAGATACACCGGGGAGCTGTTTTTT
CASSTDRYTGELFF
>.|TRBJ1-2|.|TRBV29-1|14
TGCAGCTCGTTCGGGGTCGGCGATTCCTATGGCTACACCTTC
CSSFGVGDSYGYTF
>.|TRBJ2-2|.|TRBV5-6|15
TGTGCCAGCAGACCAGAGACGGACAGCACCGGGGAGCTGTTTTTT
CASRPETDSTGELFF
>TRBD2|TRBJ2-3|.|TRBV7-9|16
TGTGCCAGCAGCTTAGCTGGGACTAGCGGCACAGATACGCAGTATTTT
CASSLAGTSGTDTQYF
>.|TRBJ1-2|.|TRBV10-2|15
TGCGCCAGCAGTGAGTCATATGACAGCTATTATGGCTACACCTTC
CASSESYDSYYGYTF
>.|TRBJ1-1|once|TRBV7-2|11
TGTGCCAGCAGCACCCGGACTGAAGCTTTCTTT
CASSTRTEAFF
>TRBD1|TRBJ1-1|.|TRBV27|16
TGTGCCAGCAGTTCAACCTATCACAGGGGGGGCACTGAAGCTTTCTTT
CASSSTYHRGGTEAFF
>TRBD1|TRBJ1-6|.|TRBV6-5|14
TGTGCCAGCAGGGTAGACAGGGGGATTTCACCCCTCCACTTT
CASRVDRGISPLHF
>TRBD1|TRBJ1-1|.|TRBV9|16
TGTGCCAGCAGCGGCGAGGAGGGGGCTTTGAACACTGAAGCTTTCTTT
CASSGEEGALNTEAFF
>TRBD1|TRBJ1-5|.|TRBV6-5|15
TGTGCCAGCAGTCCAAGGGGACAGGCGAATCAGCCCCAGCATTTT
CASSPRGQANQPQHF
>.|TRBJ1-6|.|TRBV2|15
TGTGCCAGCAGGCCGTCTCGGGCAGGGCACTCACCCCTCCACTTT
CASRPSRAGHSPLHF
>TRBD1|TRBJ2-5|.|TRBV18|12
TGTGCCACAACAGGGGAAGGAGAGACCCAGTACTTC
CATTGEGETQYF
>.|TRBJ1-6|.|TRBV28|15
TGTGCCAGCAGTTCATCAGGGCCCGATAATTCACCCCTCCACTTT
CASSSSGPDNSPLHF
>.|TRBJ2-5|.|TRBV18|14
TGTGCCAGCTCACCACCGTCGACAACAGAGACCCAGTACTTC
CASSPPSTTETQYF
>TRBD1|TRBJ1-2|.|TRBV28|14
TGTGCCAGCAGTTTTGGGACAGGGGAATATGGCTACACCTTC
CASSFGTGEYGYTF